Below, 6 T cell receptor beta chains from the same sample are listed, as sequenced in a study of regulatory T cells in long-lasting Graves disease. The authors built TCR beta libraries using iRepertoire HTBI primers and Arm-PCR of CDR3 regions. TCRdb reprocessed the multiplex PCR reads via MiXCR and lists one record per CDR3 protein. The sample yields 300,000 to 400,000 distinct CDR3 sequences, approximately 16% seen once. Time point of the sample: newly diagnosed GD, antithyroid drugs for less than 3 months. Isolated PBMC RNA provided the starting material for the TCR library. These sequences were also reported in another study, on T cells in Graves' hyperthyroidism and ophthalmopathy.

The sample consisted of peripheral blood mononuclear cells (PBMCs), taken at new diagnosis, from a patient treated with antithyroid drugs. The origin of the receptors is a man in his forties or fifties with Graves disease.

This clonotype was counted ten times or more. The V gene is TRBV7-2, the J gene TRBJ2-7; 10 nucleotides line up with TRBD2. Per germline, CDR1 SGHTA and CDR2 FQGNSA. Trimming cost V 1 base and J 4 bases; bases outside gene matches: 4. The CDR3 has 15 residues. DNA of the CDR3: TGTGCCAGCAGCTTAGTTAGCGGGGGGTCATACGAGCAGTACTTC. Translated, it gives CASSLVSGGSYEQYF.

This clonotype was detected many times. The chain couples TRBV20-1 to TRBJ2-1, with D unclear. V shed 4 bases and J shed 8 bases, with 9 bases lying between them. This CDR3 is built from 11 residues. Germline V gene sequence: CDR1 DFQATT, CDR2 SNEGSKA (reference sequence). CDR3 amino acids: CSANRAYEQFF. The CDR3 DNA reads as TGCAGTGCTAATCGAGCCTATGAGCAGTTCTTC.

This clonotype came up many times. The CDR3: CASSLQGQWKQFF. CDR3 DNA sequence: TGTGCCAGCAGTTTGCAGGGACAATGGAAGCAGTTCTTC. The chain combines TRBV12-3 or TRBV12-4 with TRBJ2-1; a weak D match, TRBD1 (6 bases). The CDR3 is 13 residues long. V was pared by 3 bases and J by 11 bases, with 14 bases between.

The table lists this clonotype with many counts. The chain links TRBV12-3 or TRBV12-4 to TRBJ1-6; 7 positions match TRBD1. This CDR3 is built from 14 residues. Trimming removed 2 bases from V and 8 bases from J; junction bases left unmatched: 3. CDR3 protein: CASSLQGGYSPLHF. The CDR3 DNA reads as TGTGCCAGCAGTTTACAGGGGGGATATTCACCCCTCCACTTT.

On this clonotype itself: This probably arose from a read error, given a far larger clone one base away. This chain uses TRBV7-9 with TRBJ2-5; D is uncertain. V shed 4 bases and J shed 5 bases, with 17 bases lying between them. The CDR3 covers 15 residues. Looked up from germline, CDR1 is SEHNR and CDR2 is FQNEAQ (reference sequence). The CDR3 loop reads CASSSSQMIVETQYF. The CDR3 coding sequence is TGTGCCAGCAGCTCATCCCAAATGATCGTCGAGACCCAGTACTTC. The full variable domain, with the rest looked up from reference TRBV7-9 and TRBJ2-5, is DTGVSQNPRHKITKRGQNVTFRCDPISEHNRLYWYRQTLGQGPEFLTYFQNEAQLEKSRLLSDRFSAERPKGSFSTLEIQRTEQGDSAMYLCASSSSQMIVETQYFGPGTRLLVL.

The sample holds a few counts of this clonotype. The V call is TRBV20-1, the J call TRBJ2-1, with no clear D. The CDR3 is 16 residues long. The germline CDR1 and CDR2 sequences are DFQATT and SNEGSKA (reference sequence). Trimming stripped 0 bases from V and 2 bases from J, with 14 bases between. The CDR3 nucleotides are TGCAGTGCTAGAGATCATCGGGTTGGGGCCTACAATGAGCAGTTCTTC. Translating it yields CSARDHRVGAYNEQFF.